The 32 T cell receptor beta chains reported below all come from one sample, sequenced in a study of spatial heterogeneity in lung cancer. Each CDR3 protein is one row after TCRdb ran MiXCR on the 5' RACE reads. The sample holds some 11,000 distinct CDR3 sequences, over 3% seen once. Time point defined: sample taken at primary tumor resection. Whole RNA from tumor, nontumor lung or frozen PBMC was sequenced unsorted. This material consisted of PBMCs, taken at surgery. These receptors came from a female donor with early-stage non-small cell lung cancer.

This clonotype was counted at least ten times. This beta chain is a stray sequence in a library constructed for alpha chains; its clone size is not meaningful. DNA for the CDR3: TGTGCCAGCAGCCCTGGACTAGCGGCAAACACCGGGGAGCTGTTTTTT. Encoded protein: CASSPGLAANTGELFF. The genes are TRBV7-3 and TRBJ2-2; 10 nucleotides agree with TRBD2. The V segment lost 5 bases and the J segment 2 bases; nucleotides outside the gene matches: 5. This CDR3 spans 16 amino acids. The germline V gene has CDR1 SGHTA and CDR2 FQGTGA. The full variable domain, rest sourced from reference TRBV7-3 and TRBJ2-2, is GAGVSQTPSNKVTEKGKYVELRCDPISGHTALYWYRQSLGQGPEFLIYFQGTGAADDSGLPNDRFFAVRPEGSVSTLKIQRTERGDSAVYLCASSPGLAANTGELFFGEGSRLTVL.

This clonotype was counted only a few times. The library was prepared for alpha chains; this beta chain is a stray read, so its frequency means little. The chain uses TRBV28 and TRBJ1-3; the D is unclear. The germline V and J ends were trimmed by 10 bases and 0 bases, with 7 bases remaining between them. In germline, CDR1 is MDHEN, CDR2 SYDVKM. The CDR3 loop spans 12 amino acids. CDR3 amino acids: CAITSSGNTIYF. The CDR3 DNA reads TGTGCCATCACGAGCTCTGGAAACACCATATATTTT.

This clonotype has a count of ten or more. Little can be read into the size of this beta chain, an off-target read in a library designed for alpha chains. CDR3 residues: CASTRGQPASEKLFF. The CDR3 DNA follows: TGTGCCAGCACCCGCGGACAGCCTGCTTCTGAAAAACTGTTTTTT. V and J are TRBV12-3 or TRBV12-4 and TRBJ1-4; possibly TRBD1 for D (6 bases). Trimming stripped 7 bases from V and 7 bases from J, with 19 bases between. This CDR3 contains 15 residues.

The table lists this clonotype with many counts. Because the library targeted alpha chains, this beta chain is an off-target read whose size means little. V and J are TRBV20-1 and TRBJ2-1; 10 positions match TRBD1. Germline V CDR1 and CDR2: DFQATT, SNEGSKA (reference sequence). There are 15 residues in the CDR3. J gave up 5 bases and V 5 bases, and 9 bases lay outside the gene matches. The CDR3 nucleotides are TGCAGTGCTTACACGGGACAGGGGAGAAACAATGAGCAGTTCTTC. This gives the protein CSAYTGQGRNNEQFF.

This clonotype appeared many times. The library was built for alpha chains, so this beta chain is an off-target read and its size means little. CDR3 loop: CASSQQGSTEAFF. The DNA of the CDR3 is TGCGCCAGCAGCCAACAGGGAAGCACTGAAGCTTTCTTT. The chain recombines TRBV4-3 with TRBJ1-1; weak D call: TRBD1 (5 bases). The CDR3 length is 13 residues. The germline CDR1 and CDR2 sequences are LGHNA and YSLEER. V shed 2 bases and J shed 4 bases, with 8 bases lying between them.

This clonotype occurred many times. Within a library made for alpha chains, this beta chain is off target, and its count is uninformative. The genes are TRBV29-1 and TRBJ2-7; 9 bases line up with TRBD1. Germline V CDR1 and CDR2: SQVTM, ANQGSEA. The J segment lost 6 bases and the V segment lost 4 bases, leaving 4 bases of the junction unmatched. The CDR3 contains 12 residues. CDR3 region: CSVVPTGGEQYF. The CDR3 DNA reads as TGCAGCGTTGTCCCGACAGGGGGCGAGCAGTACTTC.

This clonotype was detected ten times or more. Since it is a stray read in a library aimed at alpha chains, this beta chain has a size that is not meaningful. The V call is TRBV20-1, the J call TRBJ2-5; the match to TRBD2 covers 10 bases. V lost 3 bases and J lost 2; bases outside the gene matches: 6. Per germline, CDR1 DFQATT and CDR2 SNEGSKA (reference sequence). There are 15 residues in the CDR3. The CDR3 loop is CSASYGLAEQETQYF. The CDR3 DNA follows: TGCAGTGCTAGTTATGGACTAGCGGAACAAGAGACCCAGTACTTC.

This clonotype was counted many times. With the library built for alpha chains, this beta chain is off target and its frequency is not meaningful. The CDR3 nucleotides read TGCAGTGCTAGATGGCGAGCAGGTAACACAGATACGCAGTATTTT. This encodes CSARWRAGNTDTQYF. The chain uses TRBV20-1 and TRBJ2-3; D unclear. V was cut by 2 bases and J by 2 bases, with 14 bases left in between. The germline V gene has CDR1 DFQATT and CDR2 SNEGSKA (reference sequence). There are 15 residues in the CDR3.

This clonotype appeared once. At one end, the junction sequence differs from germline, possibly due to a read error. A library prepared for alpha chains yielded this beta chain as an off-target read; its size is of little meaning. This chain uses TRBV5-1 with TRBJ1-6, with D possibly matching TRBD1 (5 bases). The length of the CDR3 is 15 residues. CDR1 and CDR2 (germline): SGHRS, YFSETQ. CDR3 coding DNA: TGCGCCAGCAGCCTGGGGCAGCTTTTTAATTCATCCCTCCACTTT. This codes for CASSLGQLFNSSLHF.

In its sample, this clonotype was seen many times. Because the library targeted alpha chains, this beta chain is an off-target read whose size means little. This chain uses TRBV7-9 with TRBJ2-4, with D hard to call. CDR1 is SEHNR and CDR2 is FQNEAQ in the germline V gene (reference sequence). CDR3 length equals 12 residues. V dropped 5 bases and J dropped 9 bases, with 11 bases sitting between them. The chain's CDR3 is CASSPGSGIQYF. CDR3 nucleotide sequence: TGTGCCAGCAGCCCTGGTTCTGGCATTCAGTACTTC.

This clonotype appeared many times. Found in a library prepared for alpha chains, this beta chain is an off-target read, and its abundance has little meaning. The chain carries TRBV7-2 and TRBJ2-5; D is possibly TRBD2 (6 bases). Trimming shortened V by 1 base and J by 4 bases, and 7 bases separated the two germline ends. The CDR3 contains 13 residues. Germline V lookup: CDR1 SGHTA, CDR2 FQGNSA. CDR3 DNA: TGTGCCAGCAGCTTAGACGGGAGAGAGACCCAGTACTTC. Its protein product is CASSLDGRETQYF.

This clonotype showed up just a few times. The library was prepared for alpha chains; this beta chain is a stray read, so its frequency means little. The gene calls are TRBV6-1 and TRBJ2-7; 7 nucleotides match TRBD2. J lost 4 bases, V lost 5 bases, and 8 bases had no gene match. The germline gives CDR1 MNHNS, CDR2 SASEGT. The CDR3 consists of 14 residues. CDR3 amino acids: CASSTREGKYEQYF. The CDR3 DNA reads TGTGCCAGCAGTACCAGGGAGGGGAAGTACGAGCAGTACTTC.

Many counts were recorded for this clonotype. Being off target in a library aimed at alpha chains, this beta chain has a size of little meaning. This rearrangement joins TRBV7-9 to TRBJ2-6; D remains ambiguous. Germline V lookup: CDR1 SEHNR, CDR2 FQNEAQ (reference sequence). Between the trimmed V and J ends, which lost 4 bases and 2 bases, there was a span of 15 bases. The CDR3 sequence is 17 residues long. The CDR3 protein is CASSSTGPQPGANVLTF. For the CDR3, the DNA is TGTGCCAGCAGCTCGACCGGACCCCAACCTGGGGCCAACGTCCTGACTTTC.

At least ten counts were recorded for this clonotype. Since it is a stray read in a library aimed at alpha chains, this beta chain has a size that is not meaningful. The genes are TRBV6-1 and TRBJ2-2; 8 bases are a match to TRBD1. There are 15 residues in the CDR3. J lost 4 bases, V lost 0 bases, and 1 base had no gene match. Per germline, CDR1 MNHNS and CDR2 SASEGT. CDR3 sequence: CASSEAQGGTGELFF. CDR3 DNA sequence: TGTGCCAGCAGTGAAGCACAGGGGGGCACCGGGGAGCTGTTTTTT.

At least ten counts were recorded for this clonotype. This beta chain is an off-target read within a library intended for alpha chains, so its frequency means little. This chain joins TRBV20-1 and TRBJ2-7; TRBD2 matches 11 bases. J lost 9 bases, V lost 4 bases, and 2 bases had no gene match. The CDR3 length is 11 residues. CDR1 DFQATT and CDR2 SNEGSKA come from the germline V gene (reference sequence). CDR3: CSATGTSGQYF. The CDR3 nucleotides read TGCAGTGCTACCGGGACTAGCGGGCAGTACTTC.

As to this clonotype: This beta chain is a stray sequence in a library constructed for alpha chains; its clone size is not meaningful. This rearrangement joins TRBV12-3 or TRBV12-4 to TRBJ1-5; unclear D gene. The CDR3 extends over 15 amino acids. Between the trimmed V and J ends, which lost 6 bases and 1 base, there was a span of 13 bases. The CDR3 DNA sequence: TGTGCCAGCAGCGTTGCTTCTTTGAGCAATCAGCCCCAGCATTTT. The encoded protein is CASSVASLSNQPQHF.

This clonotype was seen at least ten times. As an off-target read in a library built for alpha chains, this beta chain has a frequency of little significance. The chain joins TRBV7-2 to TRBJ2-2, with a tentative D call TRBD2 (5 bases). V lost 7 bases and J lost 6, with 18 bases in between. Germline CDR1 is SGHTA and CDR2 is FQGNSA. The CDR3 sequence is 15 residues long. The CDR3 spells CASTLLGKGAGELFF. Here the CDR3 DNA reads TGTGCCAGCACCCTTCTGGGGAAGGGAGCCGGGGAGCTGTTTTTT.

This clonotype has a count of ten or more. A library made for alpha chains picked up this beta chain off target, so its size means little. The CDR3 DNA reads as TGCGCCAGCAGCTTGGGAGGGTTCCCAGATACGCAGTATTTT. Its translation: CASSLGGFPDTQYF. This chain joins TRBV5-1 and TRBJ2-3, with D possibly matching TRBD2 (5 bases). V was clipped by 0 bases and J by 4 bases, with 9 bases between them. Germline values: CDR1 SGHRS, CDR2 YFSETQ. The CDR3 is 14 amino acids. Together with reference TRBV5-1 and TRBJ2-3, the CDR3 gives the full variable domain: KAGVTQTPRYLIKTRGQQVTLSCSPISGHRSVSWYQQTPGQGLQFLFEYFSETQRNKGNFPGRFSGRQFSNSRSEMNVSTLELGDSALYLCASSLGGFPDTQYFGPGTRLTVL.

This clonotype was observed many times. This beta chain appears as a stray read in a library generated for alpha chains; its size is not informative. The chain couples TRBV7-2 to TRBJ1-5; a weak D match, TRBD1 (6 bases). The CDR3 runs to 14 residues. Germline CDR1 and CDR2: SGHTA and FQGNSA. The V gene lost 5 bases and the J gene lost 8 bases, with 16 bases spanning the gap. CDR3 in amino acids: CASSMGHLREPQHF. The CDR3 DNA reads TGTGCCAGCAGCATGGGACATCTGCGGGAGCCCCAGCATTTT. The full variable domain, in which reference TRBV7-2 and TRBJ1-5 provide the parts outside the CDR3, is GAGVSQSPSNKVTEKGKDVELRCDPISGHTALYWYRQSLGQGLEFLIYFQGNSAPDKSGLPSDRFSAERTGGSVSTLTIQRTQQEDSAVYLCASSMGHLREPQHFGDGTRLSIL.

A note on this clonotype: Since it is a stray read in a library aimed at alpha chains, this beta chain has a size that is not meaningful. This chain connects TRBV6-2 or TRBV6-3 to TRBJ2-2; 13 bases agree with TRBD2. This CDR3 is built from 17 residues. Trimming took 4 bases from V and 4 from J; bases not matched to a gene: 6. Germline V gives CDR1 MNHEY, CDR2 SVGEGT. CDR3 in DNA: TGTGCCAGCAGTTTACTAGCGGGAGGGCCGGGCACCGGGGAGCTGTTTTTT. Its protein is CASSLLAGGPGTGELFF.

There are many counts of this clonotype. This beta chain represents an off-target read in a library built for alpha chains; its size is of limited meaning. The chain links TRBV29-1 to TRBJ1-1; a weak D match, TRBD1 (5 bases). Trimming stripped 7 bases from V and 2 bases from J, with 14 bases between. Germline CDR1 and CDR2: SQVTM and ANQGSEA. This CDR3 is built from 13 residues. CDR3 sequence: CSAPGPTNTEAFF. In nucleotides, the CDR3 is TGCAGCGCTCCGGGACCTACTAACACTGAAGCTTTCTTT.

This clonotype was counted at least ten times. The size of this beta chain means little, since it is a stray read in a library made for alpha chains. The chain is built from TRBV7-2 and TRBJ2-1; 15 nucleotides agree with TRBD2. V lost 5 bases and J lost 7; bases outside the gene matches: 9. The CDR3 totals 17 residues. Per germline, CDR1 SGHTA and CDR2 FQGNSA. The CDR3 DNA reads TGTGCCAGCAGCGCCCCCGGGACTAGCGGGAGGAGGAATGAGCAGTTCTTC. This translates into CASSAPGTSGRRNEQFF.

This clonotype showed up many times. This beta chain was picked up by a library intended for alpha chains and is off target, so its count carries little meaning. The chain recombines TRBV6-2 or TRBV6-3 with TRBJ2-5, with D possibly matching TRBD2 (5 bases). Trimming removed 6 bases at V and 1 base at J, with 12 bases between. The CDR3 consists of 14 residues. Germline V gives CDR1 MNHEY, CDR2 SVGEGT. CDR3 loop: CASSPSSFQETQYF. DNA for the CDR3: TGTGCCAGCAGCCCTTCTAGCTTCCAAGAGACCCAGTACTTC.

This clonotype ranks as medium-sized. Because this beta chain is a stray read in a library intended to capture alpha chains, its abundance should not be given much weight. CDR3 amino acids: CSARDTVGSTDTQYF. CDR3 nucleotides: TGCAGTGCTAGAGATACGGTGGGAAGCACAGATACGCAGTATTTT. This chain uses TRBV20-1 with TRBJ2-3; D call uncertain. Trimming took off 0 bases at V and 0 bases at J, with 10 bases between the two ends. The germline CDR1 and CDR2 sequences are DFQATT and SNEGSKA (reference sequence). The CDR3 loop spans 15 amino acids.

There are a few counts of this clonotype. This beta chain turned up in a library designed for alpha chains; as an off-target read, its abundance says little. The chain is built from TRBV18 and TRBJ2-1; TRBD2 matches at 11 bases. With V trimmed by 5 bases and J by 6 bases, 6 bases remained unmatched. The CDR3 runs to 15 residues. The germline V gene encodes CDR1 KGHSH and CDR2 LQKENI. The CDR3 bases are TGTGCCAGCTCATCGACTAGCGGGGTCAGCAATGAGCAGTTCTTC. Its protein product is CASSSTSGVSNEQFF.

This clonotype was picked up a small number of times. Since the library was made to target alpha chains, this beta chain is a stray read and its abundance is not meaningful. J is TRBJ2-1 and V is TRBV7-2; TRBD2 matches 10 bases. CDR1 is SGHTA and CDR2 is FQGNSA in the germline V gene. The CDR3 contains 17 residues. V was clipped by 4 bases and J by 2 bases; unmatched bases: 8. The CDR3 DNA reads TGTGCCAGCAGCTCCGGGATCGGGACTAGCGCCTACAATGAGCAGTTCTTC. Protein product: CASSSGIGTSAYNEQFF.

This clonotype was picked up many times. The library was designed around alpha chains, so this beta chain is a stray read whose abundance carries little weight. The chain joins TRBV18 to TRBJ1-5, with D perhaps matching TRBD1 (5 bases). The CDR3 has 13 amino acids. V was shortened by 3 bases and J by 2 bases, with 5 bases between the two germline ends. The V gene's germline CDR1 is KGHSH and CDR2 LQKENI. The CDR3 DNA is TGTGCCAGCTCACCGGGGCGCAATCAGCCCCAGCATTTT. Translating it yields CASSPGRNQPQHF.

This clonotype was seen at least ten times. The size of this beta chain means little, since it is a stray read in a library made for alpha chains. This rearrangement joins TRBV18 to TRBJ1-1; D not resolved. CDR1 and CDR2 (germline): KGHSH, LQKENI. Trimming removed 1 base at V and 1 base at J, with 4 bases between. This CDR3 has 13 residues. The DNA for the CDR3 is TGTGCCAGCTCACCACAGAAGAACACTGAAGCTTTCTTT. It is translated as CASSPQKNTEAFF.

This clonotype has a count of ten or more. For a library built for alpha chains, this beta chain is a stray read; little rests on its size. The CDR3 bases are TGTGCCAGCAGCCCAATACTTAGCAACTACAATGAGCAGTTCTTC. Residues: CASSPILSNYNEQFF. The J gene is TRBJ2-1, the V gene TRBV7-9, with D hard to call. V was shortened by 5 bases and J by 3 bases, with 14 bases between the two germline ends. The germline V gene encodes CDR1 SEHNR and CDR2 FQNEAQ (reference sequence). This CDR3 has 15 residues.

In its sample, this clonotype was seen many times. For a library built for alpha chains, this beta chain is a stray read; little rests on its size. This chain uses TRBV5-1 with TRBJ2-7; 8 bases are a match to TRBD1. Trimming cost V 5 bases and J 2 bases; bases outside gene matches: 6. There are 14 residues in the CDR3. Germline CDR1 SGHRS, CDR2 YFSETQ. The CDR3 protein is CASRGQGGPYEQYF. CDR3 DNA: TGCGCCAGCAGAGGACAGGGAGGCCCCTACGAGCAGTACTTC.

As concerns this clonotype: This beta chain slipped into a library made for alpha chains as a stray read, so its size is not meaningful. The chain has TRBV7-9 and TRBJ1-4; 7 bases are a match to TRBD1. Germline CDR1 is SEHNR and CDR2 is FQNEAQ (reference sequence). The V segment lost 4 bases and the J segment 7 bases; nucleotides outside the gene matches: 6. This CDR3 is 14 amino acids long. CDR3 in DNA: TGTGCCAGCAGCTCCAGACAGGGAGCTGAAAAACTGTTTTTT. This gives the protein CASSSRQGAEKLFF.

By proportion, this clonotype is large. Little can be read into the size of this beta chain, an off-target read in a library designed for alpha chains. The chain joins TRBV4-2 to TRBJ1-3, with 8 bases matching TRBD1. Looked up from germline, CDR1 is LGHNA and CDR2 is YNFKEQ. The CDR3 extends over 17 amino acids. V trimming: 0 bases; J trimming: 2 bases; junction bases outside the gene matches: 6. CDR3 bases: TGTGCCAGCAGCCAAGAGCCACAGGGGGGAACTGGAAACACCATATATTTT. Its protein product is CASSQEPQGGTGNTIYF.